This TCR beta chain originates from a study of control samples from healthy donors and cancer patients. The CDR3 runs to 14 residues. Trimming took off 3 bases at V and 5 bases at J, with 14 bases between the two ends. Germline lookup yields CDR1 SGHTA and CDR2 FQGNSA. Produced via immunoSEQ multiplex PCR; TCRdb's table is partial and in-frame only. The sample holds 15,000 to 20,000 clones, roughly 86% seen once. The sequence was obtained from a woman aged 70-85 years with colorectal cancer. The rearrangement links TRBV7-2 to TRBJ2-7; perhaps TRBD2 as D (6 bases). Sequenced material: PBMCs. As DNA, the CDR3 is TGTGCCAGCAGCTTGGTGGCCGGCGGGAACGAGCAGTACTTC. Translated: CASSLVAGGNEQYF. The complete variable domain, with remaining parts taken from reference TRBV7-2 and TRBJ2-7, reads GAGVSQSPSNKVTEKGKDVELRCDPISGHTALYWYRQSLGQGLEFLIYFQGNSAPDKSGLPSDRFSAERTGGSVSTLTIQRTQQEDSAVYLCASSLVAGGNEQYFGPGTRLTVT.